This TCR beta chain appears in the sequencing data of a study of cytomegalovirus exposure and HLA in healthy donors. Sequencing was performed with immunoSEQ multiplex PCR; in TCRdb, only in-frame clones are kept and a portion is missing. The sample consists of about 120,000 clones, roughly nine tenths of them appearing once. This CDR3 spans 16 amino acids. Germline lookup yields CDR1 MDHEN and CDR2 SYDVKM. V shed 6 bases, J shed 2 bases, and the junction held 9 bases outside the gene matches. Sequenced sample: PBMCs. The chain has TRBV28 and TRBJ2-7, with 11 bases identical to TRBD2. The source is a woman aged 18-35 years in good health and CMV-seronegative. CDR3 amino acids: CASRKLAGDITYEQYF. CDR3 coding DNA: TGTGCCAGCAGAAAACTAGCGGGAGATATAACCTACGAGCAGTACTTC. Full variable domain (remainder filled in from reference TRBV28 and TRBJ2-7): DVKVTQSSRYLVKRTGEKVFLECVQDMDHENMFWYRQDPGLGLRLIYFSYDVKMKEKGDIPEGYSVSREKKERFSLILESASTNQTSMYLCASRKLAGDITYEQYFGPGTRLTVT.